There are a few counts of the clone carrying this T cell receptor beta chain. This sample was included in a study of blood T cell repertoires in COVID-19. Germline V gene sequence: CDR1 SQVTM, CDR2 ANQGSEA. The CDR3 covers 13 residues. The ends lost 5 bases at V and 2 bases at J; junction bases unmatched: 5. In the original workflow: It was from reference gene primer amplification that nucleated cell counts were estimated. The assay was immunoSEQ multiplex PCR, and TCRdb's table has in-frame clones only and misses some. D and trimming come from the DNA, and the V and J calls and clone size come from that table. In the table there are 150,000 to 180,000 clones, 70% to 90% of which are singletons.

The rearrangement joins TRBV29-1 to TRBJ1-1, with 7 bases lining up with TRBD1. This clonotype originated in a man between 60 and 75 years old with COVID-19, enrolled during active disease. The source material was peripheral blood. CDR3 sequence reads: CSVQAGGNTEAFF. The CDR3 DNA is TGCAGCGTTCAGGCAGGGGGTAACACTGAAGCTTTCTTT.